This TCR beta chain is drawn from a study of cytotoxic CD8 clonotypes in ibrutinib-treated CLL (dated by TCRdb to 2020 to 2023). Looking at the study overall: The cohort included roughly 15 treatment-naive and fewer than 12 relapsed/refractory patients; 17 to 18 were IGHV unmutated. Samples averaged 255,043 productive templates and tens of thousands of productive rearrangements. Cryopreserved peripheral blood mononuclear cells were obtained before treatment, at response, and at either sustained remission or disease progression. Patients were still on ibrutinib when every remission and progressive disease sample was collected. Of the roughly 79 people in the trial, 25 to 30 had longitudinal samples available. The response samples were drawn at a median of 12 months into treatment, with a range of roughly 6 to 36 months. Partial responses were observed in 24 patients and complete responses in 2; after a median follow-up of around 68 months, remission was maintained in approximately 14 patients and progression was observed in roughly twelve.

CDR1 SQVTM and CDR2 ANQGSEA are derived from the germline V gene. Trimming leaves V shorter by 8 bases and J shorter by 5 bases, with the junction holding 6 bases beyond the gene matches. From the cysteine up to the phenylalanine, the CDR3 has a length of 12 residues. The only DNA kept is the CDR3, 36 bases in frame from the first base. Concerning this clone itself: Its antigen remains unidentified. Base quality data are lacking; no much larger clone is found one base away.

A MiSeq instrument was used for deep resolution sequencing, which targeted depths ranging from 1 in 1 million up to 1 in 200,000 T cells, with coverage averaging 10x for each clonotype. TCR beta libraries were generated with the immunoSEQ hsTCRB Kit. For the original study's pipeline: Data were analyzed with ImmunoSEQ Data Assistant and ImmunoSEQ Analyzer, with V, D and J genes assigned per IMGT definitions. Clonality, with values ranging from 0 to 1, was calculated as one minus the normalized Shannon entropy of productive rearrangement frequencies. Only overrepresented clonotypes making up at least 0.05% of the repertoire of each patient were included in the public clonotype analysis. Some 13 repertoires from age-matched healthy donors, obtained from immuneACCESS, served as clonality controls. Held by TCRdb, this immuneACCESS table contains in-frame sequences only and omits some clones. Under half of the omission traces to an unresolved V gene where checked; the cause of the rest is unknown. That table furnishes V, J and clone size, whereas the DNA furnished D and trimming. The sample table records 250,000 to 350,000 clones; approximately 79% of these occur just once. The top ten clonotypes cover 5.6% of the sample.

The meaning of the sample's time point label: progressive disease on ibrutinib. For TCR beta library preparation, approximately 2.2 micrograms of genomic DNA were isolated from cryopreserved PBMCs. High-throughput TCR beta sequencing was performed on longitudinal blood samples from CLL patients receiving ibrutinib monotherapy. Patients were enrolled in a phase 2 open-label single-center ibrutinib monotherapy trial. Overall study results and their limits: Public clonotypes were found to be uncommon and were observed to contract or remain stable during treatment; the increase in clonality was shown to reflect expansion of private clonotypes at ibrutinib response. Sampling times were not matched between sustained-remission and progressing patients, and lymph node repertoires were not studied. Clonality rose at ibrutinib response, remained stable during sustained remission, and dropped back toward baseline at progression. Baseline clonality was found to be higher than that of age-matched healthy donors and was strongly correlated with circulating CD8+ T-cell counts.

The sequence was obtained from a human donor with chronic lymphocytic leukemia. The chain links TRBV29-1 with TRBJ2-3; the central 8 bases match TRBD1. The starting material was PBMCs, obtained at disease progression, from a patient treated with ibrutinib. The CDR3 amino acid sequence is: CSTGQGGDTQYF. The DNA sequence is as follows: TGCAGCACCGGACAGGGTGGAGATACGCAGTATTTT.